Reported below is one T cell receptor (beta chain). This clone was counted between two and nine times. This receptor's antigen is unknown. Base qualities are not recorded, but no much larger clone differs from it by a single base. The germline V gene sets CDR1 to SGDLS and CDR2 to YYNGEE. The V and J ends are trimmed by 4 bases and 2 bases, leaving 9 bases between them. The cysteine opens and the phenylalanine closes a CDR3 of 13 amino acids. Only the CDR3 DNA stays, 39 bases, in frame from base 1. The data belong to a study of beta chain features in type 1 diabetes (dated by TCRdb to about 2018). About the investigation overall: Patients and healthy donors did not differ in mean age, gender distribution, total cell number or subset yield. A total of 100 million to 110 million sorted cells were examined across all samples, and a strong correlation was observed between cell number per subset and RNA yield. The study compared TCRB repertoires of sorted circulating CD4+ T cell subsets between recently diagnosed type 1 diabetes patients and matched healthy donors. Regulatory and stem cell-like memory subsets were isolated from only 8 patients and about eight healthy donors, whereas naive and central memory subsets came from all 28 donors. General findings and caveats noted by the study authors: Because the HLA sub-analyses included only small numbers of individuals, any influence of HLA type on TCRB rearrangement was left unresolved. Type 1 diabetes patients showed a moderate but significant shortening of TCRB CDR3 length in all four CD4+ subsets. The naive, central memory and regulatory TCRB repertoires appeared to resemble one another more closely among patients than among healthy donors. Patients with type 1 diabetes made fewer insertions and deleted more nucleotides at VDJ recombination sites, implying thymic rearrangement abnormalities. Sequencing cDNA rather than genomic DNA could over-represent highly expressing activated cells, although activation and CD3 levels did not differ between groups. Shorter templates might be favored by PCR, yet because patient and control samples were amplified and corrected together, any such skew would affect both groups equally.

From each donor, a single peripheral blood sample of 100 to 150 mL on average was drawn into heparinised tubes. Naive, central memory, regulatory and stem cell-like memory CD4+ T cells were sorted on a BD FACSAria II using a panel including CD45RO, CCR7, CD25, CD127, CD95 and CD27. All sorted populations exceeded 98% purity. PBMCs were separated immediately by Lymphoprep density gradient centrifugation and were stained directly, without being cultured. Samples were stained and sorted in pairs, with one healthy donor and one patient per experiment, so that batch effects were minimized. The High Capacity cDNA Reverse Transcription Kit was used to reverse transcribe all of the isolated RNA, meaning that expressed TCRB transcripts were what got sequenced. Deep immunoSEQ sequencing was performed on naive, central memory and regulatory T cell samples, with an average of roughly 3.5 million total reads per sample. Sorted cells were lysed in RLT buffer and RNA was extracted with DNase-treated RNeasy Micro or Mini kits, depending on cell number. Each cell subset was processed on its own to prevent cross-contamination, while patient and healthy donor samples were processed together. TCRB sequences were amplified from cDNA with the immunoSEQ multiplex PCR, producing 87-bp fragments spanning the CDR3 region. The amplicons were sequenced using the Illumina HiSeq platform. In the paper's pipeline: Synthetic template baselines were used to correct PCR bias computationally, reads within Hamming distance 2 were collapsed together, and singletons that could not be merged were discarded. Reads were aligned against IMGT so that V, D and J genes, CDR3 length and insertions or deletions at six rearrangement sites could be assigned. Within each subset, clonotype counts were normalized to sorted cell number, after which true diversity and Gini coefficients were computed with the tcR R package. The overlap coefficient, calculated on TCRB nucleotide sequences, was used to measure repertoire sharing. Out-of-frame TCRB sequences from naive cells were analyzed to stand in for the pre-selection repertoire. In its TCRdb copy, this immuneACCESS table keeps in-frame sequences only and misses some clones. Where compared with another copy, unresolved V genes explain less than half of these, and the others have no known cause. The V and J calls and clone size were taken over from that table, and D and trimming were inferred from the DNA. Across this sample there are hundreds of thousands of clones, with over 10% seen only once. Jointly, the top ten make up 0.045% to 0.06% of the sample.

The sequence is built from TRBV9 and TRBJ1-2, with no reliable assignment of the D segment. This clonotype was sampled from a young woman in good health. The sample taken for sequencing was naive CD4+ T cells from blood. The sample's cell subset or site label is to be understood as: true naive CD4+ T cells. The CDR3 protein sequence reads: CASSPSGNYGYTF. The DNA is as follows: TGTGCCAGCAGCCCCTCGGGCAACTATGGCTACACCTTC.